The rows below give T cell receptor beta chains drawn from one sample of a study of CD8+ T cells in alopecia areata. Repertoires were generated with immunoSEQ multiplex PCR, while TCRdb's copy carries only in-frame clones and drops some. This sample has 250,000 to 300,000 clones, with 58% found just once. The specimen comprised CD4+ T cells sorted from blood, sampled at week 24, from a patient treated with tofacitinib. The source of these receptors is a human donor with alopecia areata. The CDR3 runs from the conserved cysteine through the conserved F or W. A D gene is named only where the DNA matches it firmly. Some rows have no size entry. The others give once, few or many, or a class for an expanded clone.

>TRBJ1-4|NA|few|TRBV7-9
TGTGCCAGCAGCTCCGGGACTTCGGGAGGGAAACTGTTTTTT
CASSSGTSGGKLFF
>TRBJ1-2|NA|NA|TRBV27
TGTGCCAGCAGCCCTTCCCGTTCCTGGGACGTTACTAACTATGGCTACACCTTC
CASSPSRSWDVTNYGYTF
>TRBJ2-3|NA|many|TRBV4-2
TGTGCCAGCAGCCAAGATTCGATGGATACGCAGTATTTT
CASSQDSMDTQYF
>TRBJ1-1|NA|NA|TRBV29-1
TGCAGCGTTGAAGATGCACGGAACACTGAAGCTTTCTTT
CSVEDARNTEAFF
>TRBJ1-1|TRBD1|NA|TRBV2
TGTGCCAGCAGACAGGGGACGAACACTGAAGCTTTCTTT
CASRQGTNTEAFF
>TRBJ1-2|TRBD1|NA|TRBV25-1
TGTGCCAGCAGTGAAGTCACAGGGGGCTTGTCGTCTGGCTACACCTTC
CASSEVTGGLSSGYTF
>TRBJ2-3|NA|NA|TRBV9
TGTGCCAGCAGCGTCCATGAGGGGCCTGATACGCAGTATTTT
CASSVHEGPDTQYF
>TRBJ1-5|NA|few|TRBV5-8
TGTGCCAGCACCACATCCGGCGCTTATCAGCCCCAGCATTTT
CASTTSGAYQPQHF
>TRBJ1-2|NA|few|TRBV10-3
TGTGCCATCAGTGAGCCCTCCGCATGGGGCTACACCTTC
CAISEPSAWGYTF
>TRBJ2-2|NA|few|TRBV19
TGTGCCAGTAGTCCCTCAAGGGCGACCACCGGGGAGCTGTTTTTT
CASSPSRATTGELFF
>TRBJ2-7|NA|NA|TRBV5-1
TGCGCCAGCAGCTTGGCAGAGGGAGGCCGCTACGAGCAGTACTTC
CASSLAEGGRYEQYF
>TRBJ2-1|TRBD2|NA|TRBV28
TGTGCCAGCAGTTCGGGAGGGGGTAGGAGGAATGAGCAGTTCTTC
CASSSGGGRRNEQFF
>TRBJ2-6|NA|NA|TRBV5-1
TGCGCCAGCAGCTTGGCGACTACAGGGACTGGGGCCAACGTCCTGACTTTC
CASSLATTGTGANVLTF
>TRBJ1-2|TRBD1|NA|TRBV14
TGTGCCAGCAGCCAGACCCACCTCCGGGACAGGGGCGGGGGCTACACCTTC
CASSQTHLRDRGGGYTF
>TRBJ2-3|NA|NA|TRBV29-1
TGCAGCGTTGGTGGAGGGAACACAGATACGCAGTATTTT
CSVGGGNTDTQYF
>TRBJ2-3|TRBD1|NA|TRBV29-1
TGCAGCCTCGGGACAGAATTCACAGATACGCAGTATTTT
CSLGTEFTDTQYF
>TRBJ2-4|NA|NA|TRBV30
TGTGCCAGAACCGACCGGGGTTCCAAAAACATTCAGTACTTC
CARTDRGSKNIQYF
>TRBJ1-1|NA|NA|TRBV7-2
TGTGCCAGCAGCACCACAGCATCTGAAGCTTTCTTT
CASSTTASEAFF
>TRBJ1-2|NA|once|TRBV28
TGTGCCAGCAGTTTGGGACCCCTGATCGGCTACACCTTC
CASSLGPLIGYTF
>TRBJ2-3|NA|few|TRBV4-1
TGCGCCAGCACCCTTAACTCGGGACTTACAACAGATACGCAGTATTTT
CASTLNSGLTTDTQYF
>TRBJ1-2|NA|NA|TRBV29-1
TGCAGCGTCCGAATGGGCTATGGCTACACCTTC
CSVRMGYGYTF
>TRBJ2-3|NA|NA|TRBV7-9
TGTGCCAGCAGCATCCTGCGAGCTAGCACAGATACGCAGTATTTT
CASSILRASTDTQYF
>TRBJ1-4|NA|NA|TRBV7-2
TGTGCCAGCAGCTCCCAATCCGCAACTAATGAAAAACTGTTTTTT
CASSSQSATNEKLFF
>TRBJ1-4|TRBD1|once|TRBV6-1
TGTGCCAGCAGTGAACGCCGGGACAGCTCCTTGAATGAAAAACTGTTTTTT
CASSERRDSSLNEKLFF
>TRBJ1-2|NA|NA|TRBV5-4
TGTGCCAGCAGTGTCACCGACCCAGGGCCTCGCTACACCTTC
CASSVTDPGPRYTF